A single sample gave rise to the 5 T cell receptor beta chains below, sequenced in a study of T cells in Graves' hyperthyroidism and ophthalmopathy. Using RNA transcripts as the source, TCR beta CDR3 regions were amplified. The primer set for the first-round RT-PCR of the TCR CDR3 was HTBI. A single record per CDR3 protein comes from TCRdb applying MiXCR to the multiplex PCR reads. In the table there are nearly 750,000 distinct CDR3 sequences, under 45% of which are singletons. Source material: blood. These receptors all stem from a middle-aged woman with Graves' hyperthyroidism.

The rearrangement joins TRBV20-1 to TRBJ1-2; D is uncertain. The germline V gene encodes CDR1 DFQATT and CDR2 SNEGSKA (reference sequence). The CDR3 consists of 13 residues. Trimming stripped 8 bases from V and 6 bases from J, with 19 bases between. CDR3 amino acids: CSTIEGAENGYTF. The CDR3 nucleotides read TGCAGTACAATAGAAGGCGCAGAGAATGGCTACACCTTC.

As DNA, the CDR3 is TGTGCCAGCAGCGTAGATATAGGCCCTCAAGAGACCCAGTACTTC. Translating it yields CASSVDIGPQETQYF. V is TRBV9 and J is TRBJ2-5; no clear D gene. The CDR3 spans 15 residues. The V gene lost 0 bases and the J gene lost 2 bases, with 11 bases spanning the gap. Germline assignment: CDR1 SGDLS and CDR2 YYNGEE.

This clonotype has ten or more counts. This chain links TRBV2 with TRBJ1-2; the D is unclear. The germline gives CDR1 SNHLY, CDR2 FYNNEI. V lost 2 bases to trimming and J lost 8 bases, with 21 bases between them. The CDR3 covers 16 residues. The CDR3 DNA is TGTGCCAGCAGTGAATTTACAGAGGCAGGTGGTAGGGGCTACACCTTC. Translating it yields CASSEFTEAGGRGYTF.

This clonotype came up many times. The rearrangement uses TRBV9 and TRBJ1-6; 7 bases line up with TRBD1. Germline loops: CDR1 SGDLS, CDR2 YYNGEE. The CDR3 is made up of 13 amino acids. The ends lost 6 bases at V and 8 bases at J; junction bases unmatched: 5. The CDR3 DNA is TGTGCCAGCACCCAGGGGGGATATTCACCCCTCCACTTT. This sequence encodes CASTQGGYSPLHF.

The V call is TRBV7-2, the J call TRBJ1-3; D call uncertain. V was pared by 5 bases and J by 5 bases, with 19 bases between. Germline V gene data show CDR1 as SGHTA and CDR2 as FQGNSA. The CDR3 has 16 residues. The CDR3 DNA follows: TGTGCCAGCAGCCAAGAGAATGGGCTATGGCGAAACACCATATATTTT. Its translation is CASSQENGLWRNTIYF.